The 28 T cell receptor beta chains below were found in one sample sequenced in a study of Tregs in tolerant kidney transplant recipients. After 6 days with irradiated graft donor PBMCs, CFSE-labeled recipient PBMCs were FACS-sorted. Their cognate antigens are unknown. Produced via immunoSEQ multiplex PCR; TCRdb's table is partial and in-frame only. The listing contains some 2,900 clones. Material: CD8+ T cells from blood cultured with allogeneic cells, obtained before the transplant. The receptors come from a human patient who received a combined kidney and bone marrow transplant.

Comment on this clone: The CDR3 goes on 3 residues after the read ends, and that part is filled in from the germline J gene. This chain uses TRBV7-8 with TRBJ2-2, with D possibly called TRBD1 or TRBD2 (5 bases each). The germline V gene encodes CDR1 SGHVS and CDR2 FQNEAQ. The CDR3 loop spans 16 amino acids. Trimming removed 3 bases at V and 0 bases at J, with 11 bases between. The CDR3 sequence is CASSFREYPNTGELFF. CDR3 DNA (partial): TGTGCCAGCAGCTTCAGGGAGTACCCGAACACCGGGGAG.

This clone is identified as medium-sized from frequency. The CDR3 end falls 3 residues outside the read, so it is completed with the germline J gene. V and J are TRBV6-2 or TRBV6-3 and TRBJ2-1, with TRBD2 identical over 10 bases. Germline CDR1 is MNHEY and CDR2 is SVGEGT. The CDR3 extends over 15 amino acids. Trimming removed 4 bases from V and 4 bases from J; junction bases left unmatched: 4. The CDR3 here is CASSWPSGSYNEQFF. Partial CDR3 DNA: TGTGCCAGCAGTTGGCCTAGCGGGAGTTACAATGAG.

Note on this clone: The read ends 3 residues before the CDR3 terminus; that terminus is restored from the germline J gene. V and J are TRBV20-1 and TRBJ2-7, with 7 bases matching TRBD2. Trimming took 3 bases from V and 0 from J; bases not matched to a gene: 2. There are 13 residues in the CDR3. CDR1 DFQATT and CDR2 SNEGSKA come from the germline V gene (reference sequence). The DNA read from the CDR3 is TGCAGTGCTAGGGGCGGGAGCTCCTACGAG. Its translation: CSARGGSSYE. The whole CDR3 sequence reads CSARGGSSYEQYF.

As to this clone: The read ends 3 residues early relative to the CDR3; the germline J gene fills the gap. V gene TRBV15 combines with J gene TRBJ1-1; TRBD1 agrees at 7 bases. CDR1 and CDR2 from the germline V gene are LNHNV and YYDKDF (reference sequence). The V gene end was trimmed by 3 bases and the J gene end by 7 bases; junction bases not matched to a gene: 5. This CDR3 comprises 13 residues. The CDR3 reads CATSSDRADEAFF. Partial CDR3 DNA: TGTGCCACCAGCAGCGACAGGGCGGATGAA.

Concerning this clone itself: With the read ending 3 residues before the CDR3 end, the germline J gene is used to fill in that end. The chain has TRBV29-1 and TRBJ2-5; the D gene is possibly TRBD2 (6 bases). CDR3 length equals 14 residues. Trimming stripped 3 bases from V and 2 bases from J, with 13 bases between. The germline V gene has CDR1 SQVTM and CDR2 ANQGSEA. The CDR3 bases that were read are TGCAGCGTTGAGTTAGGGAGCGGGCAAGAGACC. Its translation is CSVELGSGQET. The whole CDR3 sequence reads CSVELGSGQETQYF.

About this clone: The sequenced fragment ends 3 residues before the CDR3 boundary, so the rest is inferred from the germline J gene. The chain uses TRBV19 and TRBJ1-3; 7 bases match TRBD1. Germline V CDR1 and CDR2: LNHDA, SQIVND (reference sequence). V trimming: 3 bases; J trimming: 3 bases; junction bases outside the gene matches: 8. This CDR3 spans 16 amino acids. The DNA read from the CDR3 is TGTGCCAGTAGTATCACCGGGACAGACTTTGGAAACACC. Protein: CASSITGTDFGNT. From start to end, the CDR3 is CASSITGTDFGNTIYF.

For this clone: Read coverage stops 3 residues before the CDR3 terminus; the germline J gene supplies the remainder. The chain joins TRBV2 to TRBJ1-2; 8 nucleotides agree with TRBD1. With 8 bases clipped from V and 4 bases from J, the junction kept 12 bases outside the gene matches. The CDR3 sequence is 15 residues long. Germline CDR1 SNHLY, CDR2 FYNNEI. The CDR3 sequence: CASGQGGSLIYGYTF. Incomplete CDR3 DNA: TGTGCCAGCGGACAGGGTGGGTCCCTTATCTATGGC. Using reference TRBV2 and TRBJ1-2 for the parts outside the CDR3, the full variable domain is EPEVTQTPSHQVTQMGQEVILRCVPISNHLYFYWYRQILGQKVEFLVSFYNNEISEKSEIFDDQFSVERPDGSNFTLKIRSTKLEDSAMYFCASGQGGSLIYGYTFGSGTRLTVV.

Details on this clone: Sequencing ends 3 residues short of the CDR3 end; the germline J gene provides the rest. The chain has TRBV5-1 and TRBJ2-3, with TRBD2 matching 14 bases. The trim removed 0 bases at V and 6 bases at J, leaving 6 bases unmatched. Germline V gene data show CDR1 as SGHRS and CDR2 as YFSETQ. CDR3 size: 17 residues. The part of the CDR3 DNA that was read is TGCGCCAGCAGCTTGGTCCCGGGACTAGCGGGGGTGGATACG. Translated, it gives CASSLVPGLAGVDT. The whole CDR3 sequence is CASSLVPGLAGVDTQYF.

As concerns this clone: The read is 3 residues too short to cover the CDR3 end, so that end is filled in from the germline J gene. The chain links TRBV2 to TRBJ1-2; D might be TRBD1 (6 bases). The germline CDR1 and CDR2 sequences are SNHLY and FYNNEI. Trimming pared 5 bases from V and 4 bases from J, leaving 8 bases between. The CDR3 contains 12 residues. CDR3 sequence reads: CASSRDTYGYTF. The CDR3 bases that were read are TGTGCCAGCAGTCGGGACACCTATGGC.

Turning to this clone: The CDR3 goes on 3 residues after the read ends, and that part is filled in from the germline J gene. V usage is TRBV4-1 and J usage is TRBJ1-1, with 9 positions matching TRBD1. Germline V gene data show CDR1 as MGHRA and CDR2 as YSYEKL. Losses at the gene ends were 4 bases for V and 7 bases for J; bases not matched to a gene: 7. CDR3 length equals 14 residues. The CDR3 bases that were read are TGCGCCAGCAGCCTACCACAGGGGGCGGGTGAA. As protein: CASSLPQGAGE. The full CDR3 is CASSLPQGAGEAFF.

A remark on this clone: The missing CDR3 end, 3 residues past where the read stops, is filled in from the germline J gene. This chain joins TRBV13 and TRBJ2-3, with D possibly matching TRBD2 (5 bases). Per germline, CDR1 PRHDT and CDR2 FYEKMQ (reference sequence). CDR3 length equals 16 residues. The V gene lost 5 bases and the J gene lost 3 bases, with 18 bases spanning the gap. Incomplete CDR3 DNA: TGTGCCAGCAGCATCGCTTACCTAGCACCAACAGATACG. Translating it yields CASSIAYLAPTDT. The whole CDR3 sequence reads CASSIAYLAPTDTQYF.

This clone is medium-sized by frequency. The read falls 3 residues short of the CDR3 end, and the missing part is taken from the germline J gene. The rearrangement links TRBV7-7 to TRBJ2-2; TRBD1 aligns across 10 bases. Germline CDR1 is SSHAT and CDR2 is FNYEAQ (reference sequence). J lost 5 bases, V lost 0 bases, and 3 bases had no gene match. The CDR3 runs to 16 residues. CDR3 DNA, as far as it was read: TGTGCCAGCAGCTTAGCCGGGACAGGGGCGACCGGGGAG. It codes for CASSLAGTGATGE. Given in full, the CDR3 is CASSLAGTGATGELFF.

By frequency, this clone registers medium-sized. The CDR3 end falls 3 residues outside the read, so it is completed with the germline J gene. This chain connects TRBV5-1 to TRBJ2-5; D ambiguous. Trimming stripped 2 bases from V and 3 bases from J, with 17 bases between. Germline CDR1 is SGHRS and CDR2 is YFSETQ. This CDR3 has 16 amino acids. The sequenced CDR3 bases are TGCGCCAGCAGCTTATTAGCAGAAAGTCGGGAAGAGACC. Its protein is CASSLLAESREET. The full CDR3 reads CASSLLAESREETQYF.

Details on this clone: Read data end 3 residues before the CDR3 end; the end is taken from the germline J gene. The rearrangement uses TRBV25-1 and TRBJ1-1; D not certain. CDR1 is MGHDK and CDR2 is SYGVNS in the germline V gene. Trimming shortened V by 10 bases and J by 1 base, and 7 bases separated the two germline ends. CDR3 length equals 11 residues. CDR3 in amino acids: CAKRGNTEAFF. The covered CDR3 bases are TGTGCCAAGCGGGGGAACACTGAA.

As concerns this clone: From the germline J gene comes the end of the CDR3, since the read stops 3 residues before it. V is TRBV7-2 and J is TRBJ2-7; D may be TRBD1 (5 bases). V gave up 8 bases and J gave up 3 bases, with 8 bases separating them. The CDR3 contains 11 residues. The germline CDR1 and CDR2 sequences are SGHTA and FQGNSA. CDR3 bases read: TGTGCCAGCTCCACAGGCTACGAG. Protein sequence: CASSTGYE. The entire CDR3 protein reads CASSTGYEQYF.

In terms of frequency, this clone is medium-sized. The DNA ends 3 residues before the CDR3 does, and the rest of the CDR3 is filled in from the germline J gene. The chain has TRBV10-3 and TRBJ2-3; 8 bases agree with TRBD2. With V trimmed by 10 bases and J by 4 bases, 1 base remained unmatched. The CDR3 runs 11 residues. The germline CDR1 and CDR2 sequences are ENHRY and SYGVKD. This chain's CDR3 is CATLAADTQYF. Partial CDR3 DNA: TGTGCCACACTAGCGGCAGATACG.

On this clone itself: The read falls 3 residues short of the CDR3 end, and the missing part is taken from the germline J gene. J is TRBJ2-2 and V is TRBV27; no definite D call. Per germline, CDR1 MNHEY and CDR2 SMNVEV (reference sequence). The CDR3 spans 14 residues. V was shortened by 2 bases and J by 7 bases, with 11 bases between the two germline ends. CDR3 sequence: CASSLALAVGELFF. CDR3 DNA, as far as it was read: TGTGCCAGCAGTTTAGCCCTGGCGGTCGGGGAG.

Comment on this clone: The sequence runs out 3 residues before the end of the CDR3; the remainder is reconstructed from the germline J gene. The gene calls are TRBV4-1 and TRBJ1-5, with 7 bases matching TRBD1. Germline CDR1 is MGHRA and CDR2 is YSYEKL. J was trimmed by 5 bases and V by 4 bases; bases with no gene match: 8. The CDR3 covers 15 residues. CDR3 bases read: TGCGCCAGCAGCCTGCTTTACAGGGGAGATCAGCCC. Amino acid sequence: CASSLLYRGDQP. The entire CDR3 reads CASSLLYRGDQPQHF.

About this clone itself: The junction shows a germline mismatch at one end, possibly a read error. The read terminates 3 residues before the CDR3 end, so the remaining end is supplied by the germline J gene. The chain is built from TRBV4-2 and TRBJ2-7, with D possibly called TRBD1 or TRBD2 (7 bases each). CDR3 size: 14 residues. Looked up from germline, CDR1 is LGHNA and CDR2 is YNFKEQ. CDR3 protein: CASSQRDSSYEQYF. Incomplete CDR3 DNA: TGCGCCAGCAGCCAGCGGGACAGTTCCTACGAG.

Turning to this clone: The read ends 3 residues before the CDR3 terminus; that terminus is restored from the germline J gene. This chain connects TRBV10-3 to TRBJ1-2, with unresolved D. V was clipped by 0 bases and J by 3 bases, with 11 bases between them. The CDR3 is 15 residues long. Germline V gene data show CDR1 as ENHRY and CDR2 as SYGVKD. CDR3 residues: CAISESQVLDYGYTF. The CDR3 DNA, read in part, is TGTGCCATCAGTGAGTCCCAGGTCTTGGACTATGGC.

By frequency, this clone registers medium-sized. The CDR3 extends 3 residues past the end of the read, so its final part is completed from the germline J gene. The gene calls are TRBV24-1 and TRBJ1-3; a weak D match, TRBD1 (5 bases). CDR1 KGHDR and CDR2 SFDVKD come from the germline V gene. Trimming shortened V by 4 bases and J by 4 bases, and 13 bases separated the two germline ends. The CDR3 extends over 15 amino acids. The sequenced CDR3 bases are TGTGCCACCAGTGACCAGACAGAGTTCGGAAACACC. Translating it yields CATSDQTEFGNT. The complete CDR3 protein is CATSDQTEFGNTIYF.

In regard to this clone: The read halts 3 residues ahead of the CDR3 end, with the missing end drawn from the germline J gene. The V gene is TRBV19, the J gene TRBJ2-1, with 10 bases identical to TRBD2. After removal of 1 base from V and 8 bases from J, the junction contained 11 bases not matched to a gene. The CDR3 extends over 17 amino acids. Germline V gene lookup returns CDR1 LNHDA and CDR2 SQIVND (reference sequence). Incomplete CDR3 DNA: TGTGCCAGTAGTATAGGTGTCTGGCTAGCGGGGGTAGATGAG. Translated, it gives CASSIGVWLAGVDE. The full CDR3 sequence reads CASSIGVWLAGVDEQFF.

Details on this clone: The read ends 3 residues shy of where the CDR3 ends; the end is completed using the germline J gene. V and J are TRBV4-1 and TRBJ2-1, with TRBD1 identical over 8 bases. The ends lost 4 bases at V and 5 bases at J; junction bases unmatched: 4. CDR1 and CDR2 (germline): MGHRA, YSYEKL. This CDR3 comprises 14 residues. CDR3 bases read: TGCGCCAGCAGCCCAACGACAGGGGACAATGAG. Amino acids: CASSPTTGDNE. The complete CDR3 protein is CASSPTTGDNEQFF.

The CDR3 sequence is CASSAIPTGNYGYTF. Partial CDR3 DNA: TGTGCCAGCAGCGCTATTCCGACAGGCAACTATGGC. J is TRBJ1-2 and V is TRBV9; D might be TRBD1 (6 bases). The read terminates 3 residues ahead of where the CDR3 ends, so the germline J gene completes it. V was trimmed by 3 bases and J by 2 bases, leaving 14 bases between them. Germline CDR1 and CDR2: SGDLS and YYNGEE. There are 15 residues in the CDR3. The whole variable domain, filled in from reference TRBV9 and TRBJ1-2, reads DSGVTQTPKHLITATGQRVTLRCSPRSGDLSVYWYQQSLDQGLQFLIQYYNGEERAKGNILERFSAQQFPDLHSELNLSSLELGDSALYFCASSAIPTGNYGYTFGSGTRLTVV.

About this clone itself: The read terminates 3 residues before the CDR3 end, so the remaining end is supplied by the germline J gene. The rearrangement uses TRBV29-1 and TRBJ1-2; D might be TRBD1 (6 bases). Germline CDR1 is SQVTM and CDR2 is ANQGSEA. The V and J ends lost 6 bases and 4 bases respectively, with 12 bases between them. CDR3 length: 12 residues. CDR3 residues: CSVPPTGYGYTF. The covered CDR3 bases are TGCAGCGTACCACCGACAGGCTATGGC.

This clone is medium-sized by frequency. The read finishes 3 residues shy of the CDR3 end, and the germline J gene is used to complete it. The chain employs TRBV10-3 and TRBJ2-7; 7 bases line up with TRBD1. Trimming at V came to 6 bases and at J to 2 bases, leaving 7 bases not matched to a gene. The CDR3 has 14 amino acids. Germline CDR1 and CDR2: ENHRY and SYGVKD. CDR3 bases read: TGTGCCATCAGCGAGGGACAGCAAACCTACGAG. Translating gives CAISEGQQTYE. The full CDR3 sequence reads CAISEGQQTYEQYF.

Judged by frequency, this clone is large. The part of the CDR3 DNA that was read is TGTGCCATCAGTGAGTCTGCGAGGGGGTACTCTGGGGCCAACGTC. Protein: CAISESARGYSGANV. Given in full, the CDR3 is CAISESARGYSGANVLTF. This chain connects TRBV10-3 to TRBJ2-6; D possibly corresponds to TRBD1 (6 bases). The read falls 3 residues short of the CDR3 end, and the missing part is taken from the germline J gene. The CDR3 sequence is 18 residues long. Trimming cost V 0 bases and J 0 bases, with 12 bases left between them. Germline CDR1 ENHRY, CDR2 SYGVKD.

As concerns this clone: The DNA ends 3 residues before the CDR3 does, and the rest of the CDR3 is filled in from the germline J gene. This chain links TRBV9 with TRBJ2-5; D might be TRBD1 (6 bases). The CDR3 spans 15 residues. Germline CDR1 SGDLS, CDR2 YYNGEE. V gave up 3 bases and J gave up 1 base, with 13 bases separating them. The CDR3 is CASSAQGRFQETQYF. CDR3 DNA, as far as it was read: TGTGCCAGCAGCGCTCAGGGGCGGTTCCAAGAGACC.